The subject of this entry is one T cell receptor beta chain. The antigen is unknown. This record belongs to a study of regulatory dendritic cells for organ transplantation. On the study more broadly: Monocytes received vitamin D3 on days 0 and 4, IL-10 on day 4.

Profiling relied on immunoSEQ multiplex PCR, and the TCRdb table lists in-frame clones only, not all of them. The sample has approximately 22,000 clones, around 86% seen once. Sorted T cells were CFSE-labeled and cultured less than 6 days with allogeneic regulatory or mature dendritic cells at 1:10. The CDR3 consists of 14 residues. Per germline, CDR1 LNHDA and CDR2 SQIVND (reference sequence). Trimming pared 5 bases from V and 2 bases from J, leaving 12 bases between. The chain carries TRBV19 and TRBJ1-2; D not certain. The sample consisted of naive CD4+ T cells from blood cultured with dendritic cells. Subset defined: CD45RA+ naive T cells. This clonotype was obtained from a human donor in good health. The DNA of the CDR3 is TGTGCCAGTAGTTCCAGATCCACCAACTATGGCTACACCTTC. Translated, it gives CASSSRSTNYGYTF.